This T cell receptor (beta chain) was found in a study of blood T cell repertoires in COVID-19. Under the authors' procedure: Estimation of nucleated cell counts was performed using reference gene primer amplification. Only in-frame clones appear in the TCRdb table, and some are missing; sequencing was by immunoSEQ multiplex PCR. V, J and clone size derive from that table, while D and trimming were established from the DNA sequence. The data contain about 320,000 clones, more than 70% of them singletons. CDR3 length: 13 residues. Germline values: CDR1 MNHEY, CDR2 SVGAGI. The V segment lost 5 bases and the J segment 5 bases; nucleotides outside the gene matches: 1.

The sample comprised peripheral blood. The chain has TRBV6-5 and TRBJ1-4; 8 nucleotides line up with TRBD1. This receptor was obtained from a woman in her thirties with COVID-19, enrolled during active disease. The CDR3 loop is CASSRQGNEKLFF. The CDR3 bases are TGTGCCAGCAGTAGACAGGGGAATGAAAAACTGTTTTTT.